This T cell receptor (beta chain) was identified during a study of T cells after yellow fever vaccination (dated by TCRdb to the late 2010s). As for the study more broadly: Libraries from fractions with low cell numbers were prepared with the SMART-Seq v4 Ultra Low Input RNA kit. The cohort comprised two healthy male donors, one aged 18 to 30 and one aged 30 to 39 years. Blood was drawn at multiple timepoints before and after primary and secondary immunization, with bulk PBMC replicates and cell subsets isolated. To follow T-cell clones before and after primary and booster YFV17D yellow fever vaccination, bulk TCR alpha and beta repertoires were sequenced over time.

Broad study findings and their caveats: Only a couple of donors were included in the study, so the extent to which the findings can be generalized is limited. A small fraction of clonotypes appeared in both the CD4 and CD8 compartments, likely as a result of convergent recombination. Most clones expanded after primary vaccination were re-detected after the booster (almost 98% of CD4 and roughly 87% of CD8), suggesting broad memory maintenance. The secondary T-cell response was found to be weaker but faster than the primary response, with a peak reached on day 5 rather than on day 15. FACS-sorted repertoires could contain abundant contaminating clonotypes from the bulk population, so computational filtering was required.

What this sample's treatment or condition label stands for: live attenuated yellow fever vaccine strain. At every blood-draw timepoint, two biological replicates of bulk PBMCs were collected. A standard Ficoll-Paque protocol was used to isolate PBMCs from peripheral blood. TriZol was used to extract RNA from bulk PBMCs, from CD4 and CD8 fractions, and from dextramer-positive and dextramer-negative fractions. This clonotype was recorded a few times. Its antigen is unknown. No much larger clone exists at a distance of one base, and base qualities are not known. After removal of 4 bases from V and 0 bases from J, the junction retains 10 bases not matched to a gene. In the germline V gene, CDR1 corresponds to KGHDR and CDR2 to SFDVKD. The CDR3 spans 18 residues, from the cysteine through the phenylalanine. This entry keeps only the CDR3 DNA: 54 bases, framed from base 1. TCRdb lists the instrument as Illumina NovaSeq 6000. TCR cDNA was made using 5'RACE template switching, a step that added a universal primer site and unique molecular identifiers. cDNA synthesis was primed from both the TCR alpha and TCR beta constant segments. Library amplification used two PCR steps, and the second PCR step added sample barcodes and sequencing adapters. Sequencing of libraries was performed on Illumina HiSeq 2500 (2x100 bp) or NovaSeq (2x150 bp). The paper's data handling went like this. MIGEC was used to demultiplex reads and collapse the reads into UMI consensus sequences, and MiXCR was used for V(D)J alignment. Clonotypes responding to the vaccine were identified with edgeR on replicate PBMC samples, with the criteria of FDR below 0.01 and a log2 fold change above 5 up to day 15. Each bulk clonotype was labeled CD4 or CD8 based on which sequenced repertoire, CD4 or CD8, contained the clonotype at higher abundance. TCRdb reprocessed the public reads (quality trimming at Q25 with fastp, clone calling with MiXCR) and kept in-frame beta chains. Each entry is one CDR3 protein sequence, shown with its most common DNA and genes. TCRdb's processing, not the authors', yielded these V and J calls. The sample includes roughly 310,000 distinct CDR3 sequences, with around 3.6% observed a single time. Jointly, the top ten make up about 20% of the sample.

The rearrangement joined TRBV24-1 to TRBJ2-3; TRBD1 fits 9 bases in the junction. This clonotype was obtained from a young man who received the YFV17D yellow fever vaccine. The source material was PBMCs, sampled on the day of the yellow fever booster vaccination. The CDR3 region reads CATSEAPGQGRSTDTQYF. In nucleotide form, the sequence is TGTGCCACCAGTGAGGCCCCGGGACAGGGCCGGAGCACAGATACGCAGTATTTT.